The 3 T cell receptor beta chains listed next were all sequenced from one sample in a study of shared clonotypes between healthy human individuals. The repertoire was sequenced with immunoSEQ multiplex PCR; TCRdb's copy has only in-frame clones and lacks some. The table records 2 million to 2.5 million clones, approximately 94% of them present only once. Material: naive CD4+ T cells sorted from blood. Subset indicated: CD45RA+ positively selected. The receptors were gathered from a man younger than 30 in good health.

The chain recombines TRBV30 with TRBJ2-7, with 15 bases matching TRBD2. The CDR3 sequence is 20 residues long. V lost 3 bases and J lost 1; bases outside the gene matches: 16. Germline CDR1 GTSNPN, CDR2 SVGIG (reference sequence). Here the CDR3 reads CAWSVGAWRTSGGASYEQYF. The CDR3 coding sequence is TGTGCCTGGAGCGTCGGTGCCTGGAGGACTAGCGGGGGGGCATCCTACGAGCAGTACTTC.

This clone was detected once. The CDR3 DNA is TGTGCCAGCAGTTTTTCCCGAGGGACAGGGAGCCACGAGCAGTACTTC. As protein: CASSFSRGTGSHEQYF. The chain joins TRBV27 to TRBJ2-7; 9 positions match TRBD1. V dropped 3 bases and J dropped 5; count of bases not matched to a gene: 11. CDR1 is MNHEY and CDR2 is SMNVEV in the germline V gene (reference sequence). There are 16 residues in the CDR3.

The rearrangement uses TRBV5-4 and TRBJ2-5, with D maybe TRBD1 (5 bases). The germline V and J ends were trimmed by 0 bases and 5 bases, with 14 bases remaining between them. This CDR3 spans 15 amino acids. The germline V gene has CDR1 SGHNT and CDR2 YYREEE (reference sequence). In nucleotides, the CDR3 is TGTGCCAGCAGCTTGGGGCCGAAGGGGCCTGAGACCCAGTACTTC. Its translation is CASSLGPKGPETQYF.